This passage covers 9 T cell receptor beta chains from one sample sequenced in a study of shared clonotypes between healthy human individuals. Using immunoSEQ multiplex PCR, the repertoire was profiled, and TCRdb retains in-frame clones only, with some absent. The table has around 200,000 clones, roughly 93% seen once; the top ten hold 0.067%. Sequenced material: naive CD4+ T cells sorted from blood. Sample subset: CD45RA+ positively selected. The receptors were sampled from a woman in her 30s in good health.

This clone was observed once. This chain joins TRBV6-1 and TRBJ1-3, with no clear D. V was shortened by 2 bases and J by 0 bases, with 8 bases between the two germline ends. Germline V gene sequence: CDR1 MNHNS, CDR2 SASEGT. This CDR3 has 15 residues. The CDR3 region is CASSEIRSSGNTIYF. The CDR3 DNA reads as TGTGCCAGCAGTGAAATCCGGAGCTCTGGAAACACCATATATTTT.

The chain carries TRBV19 and TRBJ1-4; D perhaps matches TRBD1 (5 bases). The CDR3 covers 15 residues. Looked up from germline, CDR1 is LNHDA and CDR2 is SQIVND (reference sequence). The germline V and J ends were trimmed by 6 bases and 13 bases, with 24 bases remaining between them. In DNA, the CDR3 is TGTGCCAGTAGGCCCGACCACCGGGCGAAGGGGAGACTGTTTTTT. This sequence encodes CASRPDHRAKGRLFF.

The V gene is TRBV11-2, the J gene TRBJ2-7; D is undetermined. Germline CDR1 and CDR2: SGHAT and FQNNGV. V lost 1 base to trimming and J lost 5 bases, with 12 bases between them. CDR3 length equals 14 residues. DNA of the CDR3: TGTGCCAGCAGCTTAGTTGTCTGGGATCACGAGCAGTACTTC. Amino acids: CASSLVVWDHEQYF.

The rearrangement joins TRBV28 to TRBJ2-7; D gene unclear. This CDR3 comprises 11 residues. V lost 10 bases to trimming and J lost 3 bases, with 10 bases between them. The germline gives CDR1 MDHEN, CDR2 SYDVKM. The CDR3 loop is CAIGPDYEQYF. As DNA, the CDR3 is TGTGCCATCGGGCCCGACTACGAGCAGTACTTC.

The chain links TRBV4-1 to TRBJ1-1, with 9 bases identical to TRBD1. From germline, CDR1 is MGHRA and CDR2 YSYEKL. J gave up 11 bases and V 4 bases, and 5 bases lay outside the gene matches. The CDR3 has 12 residues. The CDR3 loop is CASSRETGGAFF. The CDR3 region has the DNA TGCGCCAGCAGCCGAGAGACAGGGGGGGCTTTCTTT.

This chain connects TRBV6-1 to TRBJ2-3; the D is unclear. The CDR3 consists of 12 residues. Trimming pared 7 bases from V and 2 bases from J, leaving 7 bases between. CDR1 is MNHNS, CDR2 SASEGT, per germline. CDR3 in amino acids: CASNRVTDTQYF. CDR3 sequence (DNA): TGTGCCAGCAATCGAGTCACAGATACGCAGTATTTT.

The chain has TRBV27 and TRBJ2-1; TRBD1 matches at 9 bases. This CDR3 is built from 14 residues. Germline CDR1 MNHEY, CDR2 SMNVEV (reference sequence). V dropped 6 bases and J dropped 9; count of bases not matched to a gene: 9. In DNA form, the CDR3 reads TGTGCCAGCAGCCCCATGACAGGGGGACTTGAGCAGTTCTTC. It codes for CASSPMTGGLEQFF.

This rearrangement joins TRBV6-5 to TRBJ1-1, with 7 bases matching TRBD1. V dropped 2 bases and J dropped 1; count of bases not matched to a gene: 7. Germline V gene data show CDR1 as MNHEY and CDR2 as SVGAGI. The CDR3 runs to 16 residues. Here the CDR3 reads CASSYLSRGQNTEAFF. The CDR3 DNA sequence: TGTGCCAGCAGTTACCTCTCAAGGGGGCAGAACACTGAAGCTTTCTTT.

This rearrangement joins TRBV27 to TRBJ2-7; 7 bases are shared with TRBD1. Germline loops: CDR1 MNHEY, CDR2 SMNVEV (reference sequence). V trimming: 2 bases; J trimming: 3 bases; junction bases outside the gene matches: 7. This CDR3 has 15 amino acids. CDR3 protein: CASSLRGQPNYEQYF. Written as DNA, the CDR3 is TGTGCCAGCAGTTTAAGGGGACAGCCGAACTACGAGCAGTACTTC.